One sample yielded the 15 T cell receptor beta chains listed below, sequenced in a study of blood T cells in healthy people across ages. Primers used in a second PCR of about 7 to 12 cycles were a sample-barcoded 5' primer and a J-beta primer mix. TCRdb re-called the 5' RACE reads with MiXCR, one entry per CDR3 protein. The profile shows about 1.1 million distinct CDR3 sequences, less than 45% of them singletons. The sequenced material came from blood. The receptors stem from a man between 18 and 35 years old in good health.

This clonotype showed up just a few times. The chain has TRBV2 and TRBJ2-2; D unclear. The CDR3 covers 13 residues. Trimming took off 5 bases at V and 4 bases at J, with 8 bases between the two ends. Germline values: CDR1 SNHLY, CDR2 FYNNEI. The CDR3 reads CASSKSRTGELFF. The CDR3 DNA follows: TGTGCCAGCAGTAAATCACGCACCGGGGAGCTGTTTTTT.

In this sample, this clonotype turned up a few times. This chain connects TRBV6-1 to TRBJ1-1; no clear D gene. Trimming left V 1 base short and J 7 bases short, with 7 bases between. The CDR3 totals 12 residues. Germline-derived CDR1 and CDR2 are MNHNS and SASEGT. The CDR3 spells CASSEGVVEAFF. CDR3 sequence (DNA): TGTGCCAGCAGTGAAGGGGTCGTTGAAGCTTTCTTT.

This clonotype was seen a few times. The chain links TRBV4-1 to TRBJ1-3; 7 bases line up with TRBD1. The length of the CDR3 is 18 residues. After removal of 1 base from V and 0 bases from J, the junction contained 9 bases not matched to a gene. CDR1 and CDR2 (germline): MGHRA, YSYEKL. Here the CDR3 DNA reads TGCGCCAGCAGCCAAGCTTGGGTGACAGGGCGCTCTGGAAACACCATATATTTT. Amino acid sequence: CASSQAWVTGRSGNTIYF.

The chain employs TRBV12-5 and TRBJ1-1, with D perhaps matching TRBD1 (5 bases). The V end was cut by 4 bases, the J end by 0 bases, with 15 bases between. Germline V CDR1 and CDR2: LGHNT, FRNRAP. CDR3 length: 16 amino acids. The CDR3 protein is CASGSPTGALNTEAFF. The CDR3 region has the DNA TGTGCTAGTGGTTCCCCAACTGGGGCCCTGAACACTGAAGCTTTCTTT.

V gene TRBV4-1 combines with J gene TRBJ2-7; D call uncertain. The J call is doubtful: the DNA matches TRBJ2-5 better. This CDR3 has 15 residues. The germline gives CDR1 MGHRA, CDR2 YSYEKL. The CDR3 protein is CASSQEDDEEETQYF. CDR3 nucleotide sequence: TGCGCCAGCAGCCAAGAAGACGACGAGGAAGAGACCCAGTACTTC.

The chain employs TRBV7-2 and TRBJ1-4; tentatively, D is TRBD1 (6 bases). The CDR3 is 14 residues long. Germline CDR1 and CDR2: SGHTA and FQGNSA. The germline V and J ends were trimmed by 5 bases and 7 bases, with 14 bases remaining between them. This CDR3 reads CASSRGLRPEKLFF. The CDR3 bases are TGTGCCAGCAGCCGGGGGCTCCGACCTGAAAAACTGTTTTTT.

This clonotype has only a few counts. The chain carries TRBV7-9 and TRBJ1-1; D not resolved. The CDR3 runs to 12 residues. V was shortened by 10 bases and J by 1 base, with 10 bases between the two germline ends. Germline CDR1 SEHNR, CDR2 FQNEAQ (reference sequence). Here the CDR3 DNA reads TGTGCCATATCCTGGACGAACACTGAAGCTTTCTTT. It codes for CAISWTNTEAFF.

The rearrangement links TRBV5-1 to TRBJ2-5; TRBD2 aligns across 14 bases. J was trimmed by 0 bases and V by 3 bases; bases with no gene match: 7. Germline assignment: CDR1 SGHRS and CDR2 YFSETQ. The CDR3 has 18 amino acids. CDR3 loop: CASSSGLAGGRYQETQYF. The DNA of the CDR3 is TGCGCCAGCAGCTCAGGACTAGCGGGGGGCAGGTACCAAGAGACCCAGTACTTC.

In its sample, this clonotype was seen a few times. This sequence joins TRBV2 and TRBJ2-7, with D hard to call. Between the trimmed V and J ends, which lost 8 bases and 7 bases, there was a span of 12 bases. The CDR3 runs to 11 residues. Germline loops: CDR1 SNHLY, CDR2 FYNNEI. For the CDR3, the DNA is TGTGCCAGCCCTTCGTACAATGAGCAGTACTTC. Amino acid sequence: CASPSYNEQYF.

This clonotype was counted a few times. The V gene is TRBV28, the J gene TRBJ1-5; 9 nucleotides align to TRBD1. CDR1 MDHEN and CDR2 SYDVKM come from the germline V gene. Losses at the gene ends were 5 bases for V and 4 bases for J; bases not matched to a gene: 6. The CDR3 runs 15 residues. CDR3 sequence: CASSTGGGWNQPQHF. The CDR3 DNA is TGTGCCAGCAGTACAGGGGGCGGATGGAATCAGCCCCAGCATTTT.

The V gene is TRBV27, the J gene TRBJ2-1; 8 bases are shared with TRBD2. After removal of 1 base from V and 6 bases from J, the junction contained 5 bases not matched to a gene. The V gene's germline CDR1 is MNHEY and CDR2 SMNVEV (reference sequence). This CDR3 is built from 15 residues. CDR3 DNA sequence: TGTGCCAGCAGTTTATTTGCGGGGGGACCCAATGAGCAGTTCTTC. Protein product: CASSLFAGGPNEQFF.

V gene TRBV20-1 combines with J gene TRBJ2-3, with a weak D call TRBD1 (6 bases). CDR1 and CDR2 (germline): DFQATT, SNEGSKA (reference sequence). V was pared by 0 bases and J by 3 bases, with 10 bases between. This CDR3 is built from 14 residues. The CDR3 DNA reads as TGCAGTGCTAGAGATCAGGGGTTAACAGATACGCAGTATTTT. The encoded protein is CSARDQGLTDTQYF.

The chain links TRBV7-2 to TRBJ2-3; D remains ambiguous. This CDR3 contains 14 residues. In germline, CDR1 is SGHTA, CDR2 FQGNSA. Trimming took 0 bases from V and 4 from J, leaving 8 bases between them. The CDR3 here is CASSLATGPDTQYF. Written as DNA, the CDR3 is TGTGCCAGCAGCTTAGCCACCGGACCAGATACGCAGTATTTT.

This clonotype has more than one count but fewer than ten. V usage is TRBV4-1 and J usage is TRBJ1-5; tentative D call: TRBD1 (5 bases). The V end was cut by 0 bases, the J end by 3 bases, with 12 bases between. CDR1 MGHRA and CDR2 YSYEKL come from the germline V gene. The CDR3 has 16 residues. The DNA for the CDR3 is TGCGCCAGCAGCCAAGATCAGGGAATGAACAATCAGCCCCAGCATTTT. Translated, it gives CASSQDQGMNNQPQHF.

This rearrangement joins TRBV3-1 to TRBJ2-3; 12 bases align to TRBD2. With 4 bases clipped from V and 6 bases from J, the junction kept 8 bases outside the gene matches. The germline V gene has CDR1 LGHDT and CDR2 YNNKEL (reference sequence). This CDR3 comprises 16 residues. CDR3 amino acids: CASSRLAGASKDTQYF. Written as DNA, the CDR3 is TGTGCCAGCAGCCGACTAGCGGGGGCCAGTAAGGATACGCAGTATTTT.